A selection of T cell receptor beta chains follows, all from one sample in a study of cytomegalovirus exposure and HLA in healthy donors. The assay was immunoSEQ multiplex PCR, and TCRdb's table has in-frame clones only and misses some. The table gives over 100,000 clones; the top ten clones make up approximately 6.8% of it. The sequencing input was PBMCs. The receptors come from a man aged 35-49 years in good health and CMV-seropositive. Both conserved end residues are part of each CDR3. Each record gives: J gene, V gene, D gene, CDR3 protein, CDR3 DNA. The D gene is left open where the match is weak.

TRBJ2-1,TRBV2,TRBD2,CASRRLAGWEQFF,TGTGCCAGCCGTCGGCTAGCGGGATGGGAGCAGTTCTTC
TRBJ2-7,TRBV28,NA,CASSGLIGAGASSYEQYF,TGTGCCAGCAGCGGGTTGATTGGAGCGGGCGCTAGCTCCTACGAGCAGTACTTC
TRBJ2-6,TRBV19,TRBD2,CASSMGLALISGANVLTF,TGTGCCAGTAGTATGGGACTAGCGCTTATATCTGGGGCCAACGTCCTGACTTTC
TRBJ2-1,TRBV4-3,TRBD2,CASSQDFASGIDNEQFF,TGCGCCAGCAGCCAAGATTTCGCTAGCGGGATCGACAATGAGCAGTTCTTC
TRBJ1-5,TRBV4-2,NA,CASSQDAAGDQPQHF,TGTGCCAGCAGCCAAGATGCGGCAGGGGATCAGCCCCAGCATTTT
TRBJ2-2,TRBV7-3,NA,CASSLGANTGELFF,TGTGCCAGCAGCTTAGGAGCGAACACCGGGGAGCTGTTTTTT
TRBJ2-7,TRBV15,NA,CATSRAGVGEQYF,TGTGCCACCAGCAGAGCGGGGGTGGGCGAGCAGTACTTC
TRBJ1-2,TRBV25-1,NA,CASSDGGGFTTGYTF,TGTGCCAGCAGTGACGGGGGGGGTTTCACCACGGGCTACACCTTC
TRBJ2-1,TRBV28,TRBD2,CASSLPDRLARTPYNEQFF,TGTGCCAGCAGTCTCCCGGATCGACTAGCGCGTACCCCCTACAATGAGCAGTTCTTC
TRBJ2-1,TRBV28,TRBD2,CAIEGLAREQFF,TGTGCCATCGAGGGACTAGCGCGTGAGCAGTTCTTC